This T cell receptor (beta chain) was recorded in a study of T cell repertoires in cytomegalovirus infection. As for this clonotype: What it binds is not known.

TCRdb used MiXCR to reprocess the reads, holding one entry per CDR3 protein. The sample includes about 83,000 distinct CDR3 sequences, more than 20% of them seen just once. The CDR3 is 14 amino acids. V shed 6 bases and J shed 3 bases, with 12 bases lying between them. Germline V gene sequence: CDR1 MNHNS, CDR2 SASEGT. The clonotype was recovered from a human donor in good health (CMV status not recorded). Some clones in this sample may be carry-over from other donors' samples. This material consisted of CD8+ T cells from cultured PBMCs, taken from culture after CMV antigen stimulation. This rearrangement joins TRBV6-1 to TRBJ1-5, with D hard to call. For the CDR3, the DNA is TGTGCCAGCAGGCCTGGGTTGATCAATCAGCCCCAGCATTTT. Translated: CASRPGLINQPQHF.